The 2 T cell receptor beta chains reported below all come from one sample, sequenced in a study of T cells in Graves' hyperthyroidism and ophthalmopathy. Researchers amplified the TCR beta CDR3 regions from RNA transcripts. In the first-round RT-PCR of the TCR CDR3, the HTBI primer set was used. In TCRdb, the multiplex PCR reads were re-called with MiXCR into one record per CDR3 protein. The data show some 550,000 distinct CDR3 sequences, 20% seen once. Sequencing used blood. All receptors derive from a man between 18 and 29 years old with Graves' hyperthyroidism.

This clonotype was detected only once. The genes are TRBV29-1 and TRBJ2-7; 8 nucleotides align to TRBD2. Germline CDR1 is SQVTM and CDR2 is ANQGSEA. The V segment lost 4 bases and the J segment 6 bases; nucleotides outside the gene matches: 17. The CDR3 runs to 16 residues. The CDR3 sequence is CSVVVLGLGSSGEQYF. The CDR3 bases are TGCAGCGTTGTAGTATTGGGACTAGGGAGTTCTGGCGAGCAGTACTTC.

This clonotype was seen at least ten times. The chain employs TRBV20-1 and TRBJ1-1, with D hard to call. This CDR3 region has 15 residues. Between the trimmed V and J ends, which lost 0 bases and 1 base, there was a span of 12 bases. From germline, CDR1 is DFQATT and CDR2 SNEGSKA (reference sequence). In DNA, the CDR3 is TGCAGTGCTAGAGATATAGGAGGACGGAACACTGAAGCTTTCTTT. Protein: CSARDIGGRNTEAFF.